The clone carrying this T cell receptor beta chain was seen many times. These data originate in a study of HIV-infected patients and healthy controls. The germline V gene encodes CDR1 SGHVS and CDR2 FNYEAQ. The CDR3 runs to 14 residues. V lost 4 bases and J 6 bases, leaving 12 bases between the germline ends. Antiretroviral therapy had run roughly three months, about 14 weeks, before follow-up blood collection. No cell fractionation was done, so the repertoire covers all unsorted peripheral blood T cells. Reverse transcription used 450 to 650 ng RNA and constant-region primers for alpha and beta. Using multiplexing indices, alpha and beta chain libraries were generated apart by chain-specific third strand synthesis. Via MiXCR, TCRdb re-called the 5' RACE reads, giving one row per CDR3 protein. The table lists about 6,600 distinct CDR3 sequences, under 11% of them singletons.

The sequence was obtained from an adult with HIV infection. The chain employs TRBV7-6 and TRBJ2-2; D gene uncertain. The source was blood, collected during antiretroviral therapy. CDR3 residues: CASSSFWQAGELFF. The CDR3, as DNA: TGTGCCAGCAGCTCGTTTTGGCAGGCCGGGGAGCTGTTTTTT.